This TCR beta chain was observed in a study of T cell responses to AZD1222 COVID-19 vaccine. About this clone: Its antigen remains unknown.

General observations from the study: Following two doses of AZD1222, Spike-specific TCR breadth and depth rose. Baseline seropositivity occurred in only six AZD1222 recipients. Females outnumbered males among donors, who were mostly white British; clonal diversity was possibly underestimated.

Germline CDR1 and CDR2: SGHRS and YFSETQ. Trimming removed 0 bases from V and 6 bases from J; junction bases left unmatched: 7. The CDR3 contains 15 residues. Sequencing used immunoSEQ multiplex PCR; TCRdb keeps in-frame clones, though not all of them. There are about 100,000 clones in the sample; more than 75% occur only once, and 4.2% lies in the top ten. The sequence was collected from an adult in good health. The chain links TRBV5-1 to TRBJ2-7, with 9 bases fitting TRBD2. The sequences come from peripheral blood, collected on day 0 of MenACWY control vaccination. CDR3 DNA sequence: TGCGCCAGCAGCTTGGAAGGTACTAGCGGGCGCGAGCAGTACTTC. It specifies CASSLEGTSGREQYF.